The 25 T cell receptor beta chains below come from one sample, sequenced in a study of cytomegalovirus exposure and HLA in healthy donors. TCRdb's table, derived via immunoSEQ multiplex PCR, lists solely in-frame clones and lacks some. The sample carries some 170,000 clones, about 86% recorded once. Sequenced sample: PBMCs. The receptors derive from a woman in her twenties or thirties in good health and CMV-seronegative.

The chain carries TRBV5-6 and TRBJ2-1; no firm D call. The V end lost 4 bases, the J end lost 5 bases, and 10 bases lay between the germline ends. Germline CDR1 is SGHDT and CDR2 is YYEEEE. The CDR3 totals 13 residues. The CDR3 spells CASSADPNNEQFF. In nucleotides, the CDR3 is TGTGCCAGCAGCGCGGACCCTAACAATGAGCAGTTCTTC.

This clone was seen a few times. DNA for the CDR3: TGTGCCAGCAGTTTAGGACGGAGCACAGATACGCAGTATTTT. It yields the protein CASSLGRSTDTQYF. The chain combines TRBV27 with TRBJ2-3; D gene unclear. Trimming removed 2 bases from V and 0 bases from J, with 6 bases in between. CDR3 length: 14 residues. Germline lookup yields CDR1 MNHEY and CDR2 SMNVEV (reference sequence).

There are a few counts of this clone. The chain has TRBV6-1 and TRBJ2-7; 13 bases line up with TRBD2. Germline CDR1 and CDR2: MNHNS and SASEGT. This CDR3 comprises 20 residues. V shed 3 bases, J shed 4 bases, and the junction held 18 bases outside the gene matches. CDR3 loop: CASSDLEPTSGGAARYEQYF. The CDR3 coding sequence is TGTGCCAGCAGTGACCTCGAGCCTACTAGCGGGGGGGCCGCTCGTTACGAGCAGTACTTC.

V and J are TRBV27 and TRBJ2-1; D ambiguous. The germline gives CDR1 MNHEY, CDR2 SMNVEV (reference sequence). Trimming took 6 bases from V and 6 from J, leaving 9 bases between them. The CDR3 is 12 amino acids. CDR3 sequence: CASSVGGNEQFF. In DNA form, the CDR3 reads TGTGCCAGCAGCGTGGGCGGCAATGAGCAGTTCTTC.

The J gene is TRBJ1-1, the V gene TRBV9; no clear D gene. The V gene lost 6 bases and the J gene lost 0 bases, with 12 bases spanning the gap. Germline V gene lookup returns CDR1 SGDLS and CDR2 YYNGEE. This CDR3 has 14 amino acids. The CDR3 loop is CASTPPSLNTEAFF. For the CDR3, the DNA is TGTGCCAGCACCCCACCCAGCCTGAACACTGAAGCTTTCTTT.

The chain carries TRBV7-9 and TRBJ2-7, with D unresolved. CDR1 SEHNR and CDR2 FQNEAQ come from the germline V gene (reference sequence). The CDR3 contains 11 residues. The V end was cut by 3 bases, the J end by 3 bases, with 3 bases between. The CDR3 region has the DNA TGTGCCAGCAGCTTTAACTACGAGCAGTACTTC. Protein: CASSFNYEQYF.

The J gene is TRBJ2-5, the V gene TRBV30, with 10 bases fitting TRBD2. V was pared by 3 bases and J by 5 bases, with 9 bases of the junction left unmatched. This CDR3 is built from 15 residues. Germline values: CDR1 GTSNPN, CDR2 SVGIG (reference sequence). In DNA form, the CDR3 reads TGTGCCTGGAGCAAAGCGGGAGGGCCGGGGGAGACCCAGTACTTC. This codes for CAWSKAGGPGETQYF.

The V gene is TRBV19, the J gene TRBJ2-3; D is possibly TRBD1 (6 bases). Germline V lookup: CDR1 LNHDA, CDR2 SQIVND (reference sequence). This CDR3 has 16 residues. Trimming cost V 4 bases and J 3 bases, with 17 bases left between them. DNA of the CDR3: TGTGCCAGTAGTAAAAGGGACACCATGGGGACAGATACGCAGTATTTT. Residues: CASSKRDTMGTDTQYF.

CDR3 residues: CASSQVTYEQYF. CDR3 bases: TGTGCCAGCAGCCAAGTTACCTACGAGCAGTACTTC. The chain links TRBV14 to TRBJ2-7; no clear D gene. V lost 1 base to trimming and J lost 2 bases, with 3 bases between them. CDR3 length equals 12 residues. The germline CDR1 and CDR2 sequences are SGHDN and FVKESK.

CDR3 region: CAWSGGQANQPQHF. CDR3 nucleotide sequence: TGTGCCTGGAGTGGTGGACAGGCGAATCAGCCCCAGCATTTT. This chain joins TRBV30 and TRBJ1-5, with 7 bases aligning to TRBD1. Germline V lookup: CDR1 GTSNPN, CDR2 SVGIG (reference sequence). Trimming at V came to 1 base and at J to 4 bases, leaving 4 bases not matched to a gene. The CDR3 has 14 residues.

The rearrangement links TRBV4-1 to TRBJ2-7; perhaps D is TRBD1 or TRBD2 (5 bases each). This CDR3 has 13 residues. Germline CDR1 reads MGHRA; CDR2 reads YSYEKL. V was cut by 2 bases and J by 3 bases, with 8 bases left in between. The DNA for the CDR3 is TGCGCCAGCAGCCAACCTGGGGGCTACGAGCAGTACTTC. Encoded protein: CASSQPGGYEQYF.

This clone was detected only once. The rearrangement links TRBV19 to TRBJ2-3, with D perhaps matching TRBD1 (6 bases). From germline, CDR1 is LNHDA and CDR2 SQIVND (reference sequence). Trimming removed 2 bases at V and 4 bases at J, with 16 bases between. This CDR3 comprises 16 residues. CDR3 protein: CASSIRNRVYADTQYF. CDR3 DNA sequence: TGTGCCAGTAGTATAAGAAACAGGGTATACGCAGATACGCAGTATTTT.

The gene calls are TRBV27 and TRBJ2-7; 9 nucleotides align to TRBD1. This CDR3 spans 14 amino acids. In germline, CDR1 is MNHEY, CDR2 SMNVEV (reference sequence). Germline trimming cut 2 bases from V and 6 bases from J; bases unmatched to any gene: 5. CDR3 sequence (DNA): TGTGCCAGCAGTTTAGGGACAGGGATTGGCGAGCAGTACTTC. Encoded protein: CASSLGTGIGEQYF.

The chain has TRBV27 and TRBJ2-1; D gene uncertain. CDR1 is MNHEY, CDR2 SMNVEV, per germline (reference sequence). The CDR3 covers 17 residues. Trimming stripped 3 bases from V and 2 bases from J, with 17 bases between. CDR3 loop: CASSFKASMVPYNEQFF. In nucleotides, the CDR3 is TGTGCCAGCAGTTTCAAGGCTAGTATGGTGCCCTACAATGAGCAGTTCTTC.

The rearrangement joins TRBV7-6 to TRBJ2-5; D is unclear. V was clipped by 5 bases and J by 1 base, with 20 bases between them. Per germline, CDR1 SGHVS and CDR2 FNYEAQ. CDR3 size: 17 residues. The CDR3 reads CASSPGAVLGTQETQYF. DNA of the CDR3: TGTGCCAGCAGCCCCGGCGCAGTGTTGGGAACCCAAGAGACCCAGTACTTC.

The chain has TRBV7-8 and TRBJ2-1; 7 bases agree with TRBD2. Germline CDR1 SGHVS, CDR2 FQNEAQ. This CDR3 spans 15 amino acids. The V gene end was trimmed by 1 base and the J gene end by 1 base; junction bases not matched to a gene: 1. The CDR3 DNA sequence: TGTGCCAGCAGCTTAGGGCGGGGGTCCTACAATGAGCAGTTCTTC. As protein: CASSLGRGSYNEQFF.

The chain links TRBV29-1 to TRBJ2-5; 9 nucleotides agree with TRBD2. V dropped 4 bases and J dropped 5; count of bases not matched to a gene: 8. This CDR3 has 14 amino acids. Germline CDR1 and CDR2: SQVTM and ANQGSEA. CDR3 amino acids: CSVGGGRAEETQYF. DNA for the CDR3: TGCAGCGTTGGGGGCGGGAGGGCCGAGGAGACCCAGTACTTC. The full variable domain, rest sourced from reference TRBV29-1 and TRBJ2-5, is SAVISQKPSRDICQRGTSLTIQCQVDSQVTMMFWYRQQPGQSLTLIATANQGSEATYESGFVIDKFPISRPNLTFSTLTVSNMSPEDSSIYLCSVGGGRAEETQYFGPGTRLLVL.

The CDR3 DNA reads TGCGCCAGCAGCCAAGATAGCTCGAGAGCCGTCTACAATGAGCAGTTCTTC. The encoded protein is CASSQDSSRAVYNEQFF. This chain connects TRBV4-3 to TRBJ2-1, with no clear D. CDR3 size: 17 residues. Looked up from germline, CDR1 is LGHNA and CDR2 is YSLEER. Trimming took off 0 bases at V and 3 bases at J, with 15 bases between the two ends.

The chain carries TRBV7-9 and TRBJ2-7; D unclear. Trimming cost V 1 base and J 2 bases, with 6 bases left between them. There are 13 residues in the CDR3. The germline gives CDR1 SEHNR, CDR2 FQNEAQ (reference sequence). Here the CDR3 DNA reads TGTGCCAGCAGCTTAGGTTCCACCTACGAGCAGTACTTC. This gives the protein CASSLGSTYEQYF.

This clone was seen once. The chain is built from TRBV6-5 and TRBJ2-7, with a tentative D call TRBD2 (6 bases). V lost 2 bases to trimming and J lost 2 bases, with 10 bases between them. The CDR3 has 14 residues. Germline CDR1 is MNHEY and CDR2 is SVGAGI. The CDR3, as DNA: TGTGCCAGCAGTTACGCGGGACCACCCTACGAGCAGTACTTC. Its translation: CASSYAGPPYEQYF.

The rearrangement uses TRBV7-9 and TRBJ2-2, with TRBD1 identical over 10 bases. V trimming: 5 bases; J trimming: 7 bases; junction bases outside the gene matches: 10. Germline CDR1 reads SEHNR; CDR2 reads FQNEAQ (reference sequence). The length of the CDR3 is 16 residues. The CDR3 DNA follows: TGTGCCAGCAGCCGAAGACAGGGGGCAACAAACGGGGAGCTGTTTTTT. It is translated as CASSRRQGATNGELFF.

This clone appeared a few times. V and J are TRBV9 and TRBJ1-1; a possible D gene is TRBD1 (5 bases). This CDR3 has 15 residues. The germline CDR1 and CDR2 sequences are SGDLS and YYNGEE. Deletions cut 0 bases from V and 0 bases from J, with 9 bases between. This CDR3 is CASSVVSGMNTEAFF. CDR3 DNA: TGTGCCAGCAGCGTAGTTTCAGGGATGAACACTGAAGCTTTCTTT.

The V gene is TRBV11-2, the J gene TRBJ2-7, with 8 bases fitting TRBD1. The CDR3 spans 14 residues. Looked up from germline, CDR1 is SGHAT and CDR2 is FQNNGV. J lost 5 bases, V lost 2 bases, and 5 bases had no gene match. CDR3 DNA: TGTGCCAGCAGCTTAACGCCAGGGGGCCACGAGCAGTACTTC. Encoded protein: CASSLTPGGHEQYF.

CDR3 bases: TGTGCCAGCAGCGAAGATTCTGGTAATCAGCCCCAGCATTTT. Its translation is CASSEDSGNQPQHF. The chain joins TRBV9 to TRBJ1-5, with no clear D. V shed 3 bases and J shed 4 bases, with 11 bases lying between them. The CDR3 loop spans 14 amino acids. Germline CDR1 and CDR2: SGDLS and YYNGEE.

The CDR3 DNA follows: TGTGCCAGCAGCTCGGCCCCGGGACAGGGGGACGAGCAGTACTTC. It codes for CASSSAPGQGDEQYF. V and J are TRBV7-6 and TRBJ2-7, with 11 bases matching TRBD1. CDR1 SGHVS and CDR2 FNYEAQ come from the germline V gene. Trimming cost V 4 bases and J 5 bases; bases outside gene matches: 7. The CDR3 extends over 15 amino acids.